This T cell receptor beta chain was recorded in a study of blood T cell repertoires in COVID-19. Overall study context: Samples taken during acute and convalescent COVID-19 were collected in the United States, Italy and Spain. PBMCs, B-cell-depleted T cells, or T cells were the source of the cDNA or gDNA that made up the material.

Authors' methods: Amplification of reference gene primers provided the estimated nucleated cell counts. TCRdb's table, derived via immunoSEQ multiplex PCR, lists solely in-frame clones and lacks some. V and J calls and clone size follow that table, whereas D and trimming were derived from the DNA. The table lists over 300,000 clones, around 89% of them singletons. The length of the CDR3 is 15 residues. Between the trimmed V and J ends, which lost 1 base and 1 base, there was a span of 9 bases. Germline values: CDR1 KGHDR, CDR2 SFDVKD. The source is a man between 18 and 29 years old with active or convalescent COVID-19. The sample comprised peripheral blood. The chain carries TRBV24-1 and TRBJ2-5, with D maybe TRBD2 (5 bases). The CDR3 here is CATSDFAGVQETQYF. CDR3 in DNA: TGTGCCACCAGTGATTTTGCGGGTGTCCAAGAGACCCAGTACTTC.